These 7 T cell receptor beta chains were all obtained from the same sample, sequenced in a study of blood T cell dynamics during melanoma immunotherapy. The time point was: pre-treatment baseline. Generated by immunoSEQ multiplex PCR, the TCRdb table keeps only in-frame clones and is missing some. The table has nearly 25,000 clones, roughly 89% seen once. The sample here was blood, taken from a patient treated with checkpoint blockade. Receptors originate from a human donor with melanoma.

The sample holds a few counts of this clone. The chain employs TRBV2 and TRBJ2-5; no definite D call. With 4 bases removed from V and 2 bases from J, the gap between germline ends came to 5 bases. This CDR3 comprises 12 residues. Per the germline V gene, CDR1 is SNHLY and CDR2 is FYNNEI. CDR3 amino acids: CASSGIQETQYF. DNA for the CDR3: TGTGCCAGCAGTGGGATACAAGAGACCCAGTACTTC.

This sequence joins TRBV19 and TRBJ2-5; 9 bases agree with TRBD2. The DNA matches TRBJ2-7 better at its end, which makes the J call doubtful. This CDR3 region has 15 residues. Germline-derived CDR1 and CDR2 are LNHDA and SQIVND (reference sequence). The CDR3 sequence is CASSLRLAATYEQYF. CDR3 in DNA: TGTGCCAGTAGTCTCCGACTAGCGGCAACCTACGAGCAGTACTTC.

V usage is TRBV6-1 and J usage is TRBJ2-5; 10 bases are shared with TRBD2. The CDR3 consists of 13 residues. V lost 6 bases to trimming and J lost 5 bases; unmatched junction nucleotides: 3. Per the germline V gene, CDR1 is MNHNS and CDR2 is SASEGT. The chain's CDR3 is CASRSGRGETQYF. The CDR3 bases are TGTGCCAGCAGGAGCGGGAGGGGGGAGACCCAGTACTTC.

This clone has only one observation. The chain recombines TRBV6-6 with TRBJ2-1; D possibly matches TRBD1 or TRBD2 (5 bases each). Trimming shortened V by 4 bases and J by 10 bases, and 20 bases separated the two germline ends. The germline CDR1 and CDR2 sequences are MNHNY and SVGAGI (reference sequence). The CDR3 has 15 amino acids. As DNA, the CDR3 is TGTGCCAGCAGTTCAGGGTATAGCGTCGATAGGGAGCAGTTCTTC. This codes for CASSSGYSVDREQFF.

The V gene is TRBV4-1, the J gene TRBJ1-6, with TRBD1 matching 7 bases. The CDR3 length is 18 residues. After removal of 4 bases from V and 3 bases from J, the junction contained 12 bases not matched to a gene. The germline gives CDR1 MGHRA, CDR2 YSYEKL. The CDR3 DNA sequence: TGCGCCAGCAGCCGACACACGGGACAGCGGAACTATAATTCACCCCTCCACTTT. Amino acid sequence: CASSRHTGQRNYNSPLHF.

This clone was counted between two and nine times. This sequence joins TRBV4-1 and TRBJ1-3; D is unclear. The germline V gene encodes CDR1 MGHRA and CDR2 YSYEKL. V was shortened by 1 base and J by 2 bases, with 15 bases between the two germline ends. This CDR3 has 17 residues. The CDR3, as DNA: TGCGCCAGCAGCCAAGGGACTGGAAGAGGTCCTGGAAACACCATATATTTT. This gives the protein CASSQGTGRGPGNTIYF.

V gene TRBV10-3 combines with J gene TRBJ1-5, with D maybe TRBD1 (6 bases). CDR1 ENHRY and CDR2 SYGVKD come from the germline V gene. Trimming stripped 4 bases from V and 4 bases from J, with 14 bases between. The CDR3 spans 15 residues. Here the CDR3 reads CAISAAGTRNQPQHF. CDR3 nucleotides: TGTGCCATCAGTGCCGCCGGGACACGAAATCAGCCCCAGCATTTT.